Listed below are T cell receptor beta chains from one sample, sequenced in a study of blood T cell repertoires in COVID-19. The protocol was immunoSEQ multiplex PCR, while the TCRdb copy is restricted to in-frame clones and leaves out a portion. The sample lists approximately 200,000 clones, 88% occurring once. Material for sequencing was peripheral blood. These receptors all come from a man between 65 and 80 years old with acute or convalescent COVID-19. The CDR3 runs from the conserved cysteine through the conserved F or W. A D gene is named only where the DNA matches it firmly. Only some rows state a clone size, as once, few, many or a class for expanded clones.

size: NA
V: TRBV3-1/TRBV3-2
D: NA
J: TRBJ1-4
DNA: TGTGCCAGCAGCCAAGAAGGGGTTAGGCAGGGTTCTGAAAAACTGTTTTTT
CDR3: CASSQEGVRQGSEKLFF

size: NA
V: TRBV7-2
D: TRBD2
J: TRBJ2-2
DNA: TGTGCCAGCAGCCAAAGCGGGAGCGGAACCGGGGAGCTGTTTTTT
CDR3: CASSQSGSGTGELFF

size: NA
V: TRBV2
D: NA
J: TRBJ1-5
DNA: TGTGCCAGCAGTGAAGGACAAGCTTATAGCAATCAGCCCCAGCATTTT
CDR3: CASSEGQAYSNQPQHF

size: NA
V: TRBV19
D: NA
J: TRBJ1-2
DNA: TGTGCCAGTAGAGCCTTAGTGGGCTACACCTTC
CDR3: CASRALVGYTF

size: few
V: TRBV3-1/TRBV3-2
D: TRBD1
J: TRBJ2-5
DNA: TGTGCCAGCAGCCCCTGGACAGGGAATCCCCAAGAGACCCAGTACTTC
CDR3: CASSPWTGNPQETQYF

size: NA
V: TRBV5-5
D: NA
J: TRBJ2-1
DNA: TGTGCCAGCAGCTTGGTGTGGACTCCAAACAATGAGCAGTTCTTC
CDR3: CASSLVWTPNNEQFF

size: NA
V: TRBV19
D: TRBD2
J: TRBJ2-5
DNA: TGTGCCAGTAGTCCCTCGCCGGGAGGGCCGGTAGAGACCCAGTACTTC
CDR3: CASSPSPGGPVETQYF

size: NA
V: TRBV19
D: NA
J: TRBJ2-7
DNA: TGTGCCAGTAGTATGGGCTTAGCGGACCCGGGAGAGCAGTACTTC
CDR3: CASSMGLADPGEQYF

size: NA
V: TRBV19
D: TRBD1
J: TRBJ2-6
DNA: TGTGCCAGTAGTATGACAGGGGCGAGGGCCAACGTCCTGACTTTC
CDR3: CASSMTGARANVLTF

size: NA
V: TRBV27
D: TRBD1
J: TRBJ2-3
DNA: TGTGCCAGCAGTTCGGGACAGGGGGGCCGTACGCAGTATTTT
CDR3: CASSSGQGGRTQYF

size: NA
V: TRBV5-1
D: TRBD1
J: TRBJ1-2
DNA: TGCGCCAGCAGCTTGGGAAAAGGGGGCGCCCAGTATGGCTACACCTTC
CDR3: CASSLGKGGAQYGYTF

size: NA
V: TRBV7-9
D: TRBD2
J: TRBJ2-2
DNA: TGTGCCAGCAGCCAAACACCGATGACTAGCGGGAGAAGGTCCGGGGAGCTGTTTTTT
CDR3: CASSQTPMTSGRRSGELFF

size: NA
V: TRBV5-6
D: NA
J: TRBJ1-4
DNA: TGTGCCAGCAGCTTGACTGGGGGCGAGGAAAAACTGTTTTTT
CDR3: CASSLTGGEEKLFF

size: NA
V: TRBV3-1/TRBV3-2
D: TRBD2
J: TRBJ2-7
DNA: TGTGCCAGCAGCCACAGCCGTTCTAGCGGCAACTACGAGCAGTACTTC
CDR3: CASSHSRSSGNYEQYF

size: NA
V: TRBV6-5
D: NA
J: TRBJ2-1
DNA: TGTGCCAGCAACGGGGACAACTACAATGAGCAGTTCTTC
CDR3: CASNGDNYNEQFF

size: NA
V: TRBV7-9
D: NA
J: TRBJ2-5
DNA: TGTGCCAGCAGCTTAAGTACAGCGGGCTCCCCGCAAGAGACCCAGTACTTC
CDR3: CASSLSTAGSPQETQYF

size: NA
V: TRBV9
D: TRBD1
J: TRBJ2-3
DNA: TGTGCCAGCAGCGTAGTAGCCGGGACAGGGACCACAGATACGCAGTATTTT
CDR3: CASSVVAGTGTTDTQYF

size: NA
V: TRBV7-6
D: TRBD2
J: TRBJ2-7
DNA: TGTGCCAGCAGCTTAGGTAGCGGGCCCATTCGCTACGAGCAGTACTTC
CDR3: CASSLGSGPIRYEQYF

size: NA
V: TRBV3-1/TRBV3-2
D: TRBD2
J: TRBJ2-5
DNA: TGTGCCAGCAGACTGGGAGGTCGGACTAGCGGGAGGGGATTACAAGAGACCCAGTACTTC
CDR3: CASRLGGRTSGRGLQETQYF

size: NA
V: TRBV19
D: NA
J: TRBJ2-3
DNA: TGTGCCAGTAGTTCGACTGTGAGAGGTACGCAGTATTTT
CDR3: CASSSTVRGTQYF

size: NA
V: TRBV24-1
D: TRBD1
J: TRBJ2-2
DNA: TGTGCCACCGCCGGGACAGGGGGGAGCACCGGGGAGCTGTTTTTT
CDR3: CATAGTGGSTGELFF

size: NA
V: TRBV4-2
D: TRBD2
J: TRBJ2-5
DNA: TGTGCCAGCAGCCGCCGACTAGCGGGGGAGGGAGAGACCCAGTACTTC
CDR3: CASSRRLAGEGETQYF

size: NA
V: TRBV7-9
D: TRBD1
J: TRBJ1-4
DNA: TGTGCCAGCAGCCGACAGGGGGAAAATGAAAAACTGTTTTTT
CDR3: CASSRQGENEKLFF

size: NA
V: TRBV5-6
D: NA
J: TRBJ2-7
DNA: TGTGCCAGCAGCTTGACAGGGTCCTACGAGCAGTACTTC
CDR3: CASSLTGSYEQYF

size: NA
V: TRBV19
D: NA
J: TRBJ1-4
DNA: TGTGCCAGTAGTCCTACCCCACAGGGTACTAATGAAAAACTGTTTTTT
CDR3: CASSPTPQGTNEKLFF

size: NA
V: TRBV2
D: NA
J: TRBJ2-7
DNA: TGTGCCAGCCGGACAGCCTACGAGCAGTACTTC
CDR3: CASRTAYEQYF

size: NA
V: TRBV2
D: NA
J: TRBJ2-6
DNA: TGTGCCAGCAGGAGTTCTTCCAACTCTGGGGCCAACGTCCTGACTTTC
CDR3: CASRSSSNSGANVLTF

size: NA
V: TRBV7-9
D: NA
J: TRBJ1-1
DNA: TGTGCCAGCAGCCCCCCTGGGGGCAGGAACACTGAAGCTTTCTTT
CDR3: CASSPPGGRNTEAFF

size: NA
V: TRBV19
D: NA
J: TRBJ1-2
DNA: TGTGCCAGTAGTGTGACAGTCTCTAACTATGGCTACACCTTC
CDR3: CASSVTVSNYGYTF

size: few
V: TRBV5-6
D: NA
J: TRBJ1-6
DNA: TGTGCCAGCAGCTTGGCCGGCAGACAACATAATTCACCCCTCCACTTT
CDR3: CASSLAGRQHNSPLHF

size: NA
V: TRBV5-6
D: NA
J: TRBJ2-3
DNA: TGTGCCAGCAGCCCAACAGGAGCAGATACGCAGTATTTT
CDR3: CASSPTGADTQYF

size: NA
V: TRBV7-2
D: TRBD2
J: TRBJ2-1
DNA: TGTGCCAGCAGCTTAGCTAGCGGGAGGTATGAGCAGTTCTTC
CDR3: CASSLASGRYEQFF

size: NA
V: TRBV29-1
D: TRBD2
J: TRBJ2-5
DNA: TGCGCCAATGACGGGGAGGGTCAAGAGACCCAGTACTTC
CDR3: CANDGEGQETQYF

size: once
V: TRBV4-2
D: TRBD2
J: TRBJ2-7
DNA: TGTGCCAGCAGCCAAGCTCCCATGGGGGGAGGGAACTACGAGCAGTACTTC
CDR3: CASSQAPMGGGNYEQYF

size: NA
V: TRBV18
D: NA
J: TRBJ2-3
DNA: TGTGCCAGCTCACCACCGGGAGGCTCGAGCACAGATACGCAGTATTTT
CDR3: CASSPPGGSSTDTQYF

size: NA
V: TRBV4-2
D: TRBD2
J: TRBJ2-2
DNA: TGTGCCAGCAGCCAAGATCATAGCGGGAGCACCGGGGAGCTGTTTTTT
CDR3: CASSQDHSGSTGELFF

size: NA
V: TRBV5-1
D: TRBD1
J: TRBJ2-4
DNA: TGCGCCAGCAGCTCGGGACAGGGAGACATTCAGTACTTC
CDR3: CASSSGQGDIQYF

size: once
V: TRBV19
D: TRBD2
J: TRBJ2-3
DNA: TGTGCCAGTAGTGTAGCGGGAGCGGGGACAGATACGCAGTATTTT
CDR3: CASSVAGAGTDTQYF

size: NA
V: TRBV10-3
D: TRBD1
J: TRBJ1-5
DNA: TGTGCCATCAGTGAGGGACAGGGCAATCAGCCCCAGCATTTT
CDR3: CAISEGQGNQPQHF

size: NA
V: TRBV28
D: TRBD1
J: TRBJ1-5
DNA: TGTGCCAGCAGTTTAAACAGGGGTAGCAATCAGCCCCAGCATTTT
CDR3: CASSLNRGSNQPQHF

size: many
V: TRBV9
D: TRBD2
J: TRBJ2-1
DNA: TGTGCCAGCAGCGTAGCGGGAGGGCCGGATGAGCAGTTCTTC
CDR3: CASSVAGGPDEQFF

size: NA
V: TRBV5-1
D: NA
J: TRBJ2-1
DNA: TGCGCCAGCAGCTTGGCCTCGGGATACAATGAGCAGTTCTTC
CDR3: CASSLASGYNEQFF

size: NA
V: TRBV2
D: TRBD1
J: TRBJ2-2
DNA: TGTGCCAGCAGGGGACAGAGGGTCGCCGGGGAGCTGTTTTTT
CDR3: CASRGQRVAGELFF

size: NA
V: TRBV6-2/TRBV6-3
D: NA
J: TRBJ1-5
DNA: TGTGCCAGCAGTTACTTCGGGGGGGCCGGGCAGCCCCAGCATTTT
CDR3: CASSYFGGAGQPQHF

size: few
V: TRBV6-5
D: TRBD1
J: TRBJ1-1
DNA: TGTGCCAGCAGTTACTCGGGGACAGGGGGCACTGAAGCTTTCTTT
CDR3: CASSYSGTGGTEAFF

size: once
V: TRBV3-1/TRBV3-2
D: NA
J: TRBJ1-5
DNA: TGTGCCAGCAGCCAATATTCTGTCGGCAATCAGCCCCAGCATTTT
CDR3: CASSQYSVGNQPQHF

size: NA
V: TRBV19
D: TRBD2
J: TRBJ2-2
DNA: TGTGCCAGTACCCCCACTAGCGGGATAACGACCGGGGAGCTGTTTTTT
CDR3: CASTPTSGITTGELFF

size: NA
V: TRBV30
D: NA
J: TRBJ1-1
DNA: TGTGCCTGGAGCCCCGGGGCGGGGCGAAAAACTGAAGCTTTCTTT
CDR3: CAWSPGAGRKTEAFF

size: few
V: TRBV6-5
D: NA
J: TRBJ1-1
DNA: TGTGCCAGCAGGGGAGTACGAACTGAAGCTTTCTTT
CDR3: CASRGVRTEAFF

size: NA
V: TRBV29-1
D: TRBD2
J: TRBJ2-3
DNA: TGCAGCGTTGGGACGGGAGGGCCCACAGATACGCAGTATTTT
CDR3: CSVGTGGPTDTQYF

size: NA
V: TRBV20-1
D: NA
J: TRBJ1-1
DNA: TGCAGTGCTAGTAAACCCCCCAGTTTGAACACTGAAGCTTTCTTT
CDR3: CSASKPPSLNTEAFF

size: NA
V: TRBV18
D: TRBD1
J: TRBJ2-1
DNA: TGTGCCAGCTCACCAGACAGGGGCTCCTACAATGAGCAGTTCTTC
CDR3: CASSPDRGSYNEQFF

size: NA
V: TRBV11-2
D: NA
J: TRBJ2-1
DNA: TGTGCCAGCAGCTTAGCGGGCTCCTACAATGAGCAGTTCTTC
CDR3: CASSLAGSYNEQFF

size: NA
V: TRBV18
D: NA
J: TRBJ1-5
DNA: TGTGCCAGCTCACGCAGGGAAGACCAGCCCCAGCATTTT
CDR3: CASSRREDQPQHF

size: many
V: TRBV5-6
D: NA
J: TRBJ2-1
DNA: TGTGCCAGCAGCTTGTACGGAGCGTGGGACAATGAGCAGTTCTTC
CDR3: CASSLYGAWDNEQFF

size: NA
V: TRBV2
D: NA
J: TRBJ1-1
DNA: TGTGCCAGCAGTGAAGAGATGAGGAACACTGAAGCTTTCTTT
CDR3: CASSEEMRNTEAFF

size: NA
V: TRBV7-9
D: TRBD2
J: TRBJ2-5
DNA: TGTGCCAGCAGCGAGACTAGCGGGAGGGCCGGGTTTTGGGAGACCCAGTACTTC
CDR3: CASSETSGRAGFWETQYF